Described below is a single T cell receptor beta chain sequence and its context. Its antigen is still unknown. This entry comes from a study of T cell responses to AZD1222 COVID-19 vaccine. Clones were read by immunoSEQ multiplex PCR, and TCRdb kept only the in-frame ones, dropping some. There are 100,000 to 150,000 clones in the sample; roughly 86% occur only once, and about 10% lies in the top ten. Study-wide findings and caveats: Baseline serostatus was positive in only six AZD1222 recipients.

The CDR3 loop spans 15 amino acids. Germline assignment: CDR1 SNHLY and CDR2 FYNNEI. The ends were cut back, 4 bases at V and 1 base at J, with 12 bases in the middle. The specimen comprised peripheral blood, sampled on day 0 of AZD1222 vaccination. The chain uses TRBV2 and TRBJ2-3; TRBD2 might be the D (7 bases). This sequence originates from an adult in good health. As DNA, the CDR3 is TGTGCCAGCAGTGGGGGCGGGGGCCGCACAGATACGCAGTATTTT. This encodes CASSGGGGRTDTQYF.